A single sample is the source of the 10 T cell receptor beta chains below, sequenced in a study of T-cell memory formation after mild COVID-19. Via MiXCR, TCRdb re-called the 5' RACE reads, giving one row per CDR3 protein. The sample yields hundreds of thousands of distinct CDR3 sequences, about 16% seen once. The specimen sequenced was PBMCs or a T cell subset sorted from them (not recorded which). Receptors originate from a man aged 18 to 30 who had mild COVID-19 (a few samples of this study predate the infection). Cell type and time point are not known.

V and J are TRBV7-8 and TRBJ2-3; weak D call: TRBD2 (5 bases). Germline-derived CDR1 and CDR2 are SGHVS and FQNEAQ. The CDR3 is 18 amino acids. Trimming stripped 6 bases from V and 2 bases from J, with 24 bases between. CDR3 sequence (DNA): TGTGCCAGCAGTGTATTAGGGCGTCTGAGGAGGTCCACAGATACGCAGTATTTT. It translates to CASSVLGRLRRSTDTQYF.

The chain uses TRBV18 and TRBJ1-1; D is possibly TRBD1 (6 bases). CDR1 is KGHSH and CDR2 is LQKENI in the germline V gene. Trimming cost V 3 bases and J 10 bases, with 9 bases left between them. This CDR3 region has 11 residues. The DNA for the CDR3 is TGTGCCAGCTCACCTTCCAGGGGAGCTTTCTTT. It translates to CASSPSRGAFF.

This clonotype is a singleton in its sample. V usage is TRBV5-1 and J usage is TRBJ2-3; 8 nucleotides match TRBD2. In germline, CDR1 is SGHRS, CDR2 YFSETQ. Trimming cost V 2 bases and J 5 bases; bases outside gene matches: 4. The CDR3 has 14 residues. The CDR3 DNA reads TGCGCCAGCAGCTTCGGGGGGGCCAAAGATACGCAGTATTTT. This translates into CASSFGGAKDTQYF. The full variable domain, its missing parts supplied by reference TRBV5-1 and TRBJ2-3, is KAGVTQTPRYLIKTRGQQVTLSCSPISGHRSVSWYQQTPGQGLQFLFEYFSETQRNKGNFPGRFSGRQFSNSRSEMNVSTLELGDSALYLCASSFGGAKDTQYFGPGTRLTVL.

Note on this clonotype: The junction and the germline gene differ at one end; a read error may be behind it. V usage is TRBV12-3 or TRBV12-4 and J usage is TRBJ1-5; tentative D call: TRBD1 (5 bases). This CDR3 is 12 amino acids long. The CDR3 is CASSLDRRPPHF. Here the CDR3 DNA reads TGTGCCAGCAGCTTAGACAGACGACCCCCCCATTTT.

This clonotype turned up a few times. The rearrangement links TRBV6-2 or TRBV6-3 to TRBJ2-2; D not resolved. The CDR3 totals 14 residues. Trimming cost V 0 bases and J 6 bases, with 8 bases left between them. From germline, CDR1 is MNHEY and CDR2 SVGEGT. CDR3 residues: CASSYSNTPGELFF. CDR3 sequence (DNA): TGTGCCAGCAGTTACTCGAATACGCCCGGGGAGCTGTTTTTT.

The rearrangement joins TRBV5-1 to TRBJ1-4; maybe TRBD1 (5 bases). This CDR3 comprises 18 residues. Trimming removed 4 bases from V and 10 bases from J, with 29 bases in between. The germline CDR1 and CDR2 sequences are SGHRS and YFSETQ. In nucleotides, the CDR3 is TGCGCCAGCAGCCGCACAGAACTCCTTGGGGCCGCTAACGGAAAACTGTTTTTT. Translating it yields CASSRTELLGAANGKLFF. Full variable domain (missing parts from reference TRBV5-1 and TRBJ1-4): KAGVTQTPRYLIKTRGQQVTLSCSPISGHRSVSWYQQTPGQGLQFLFEYFSETQRNKGNFPGRFSGRQFSNSRSEMNVSTLELGDSALYLCASSRTELLGAANGKLFFGSGTQLSVL.

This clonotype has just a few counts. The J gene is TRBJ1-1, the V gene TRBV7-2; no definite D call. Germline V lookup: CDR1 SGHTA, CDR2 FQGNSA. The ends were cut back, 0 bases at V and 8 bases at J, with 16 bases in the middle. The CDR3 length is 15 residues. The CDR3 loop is CASSLAAQRHEEAFF. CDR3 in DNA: TGTGCCAGCAGCTTAGCTGCCCAACGGCACGAGGAAGCTTTCTTT. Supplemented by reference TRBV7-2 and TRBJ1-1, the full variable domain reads GAGVSQSPSNKVTEKGKDVELRCDPISGHTALYWYRQSLGQGLEFLIYFQGNSAPDKSGLPSDRFSAERTGGSVSTLTIQRTQQEDSAVYLCASSLAAQRHEEAFFGQGTRLTVV.

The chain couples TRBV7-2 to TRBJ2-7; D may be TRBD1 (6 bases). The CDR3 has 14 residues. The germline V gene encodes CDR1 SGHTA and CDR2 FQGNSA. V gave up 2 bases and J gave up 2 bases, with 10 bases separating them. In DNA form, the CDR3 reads TGTGCCAGCAGCTTAATCAGGGGTCCCTACGAGCAGTACTTC. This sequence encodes CASSLIRGPYEQYF. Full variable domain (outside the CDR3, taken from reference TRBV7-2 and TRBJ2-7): GAGVSQSPSNKVTEKGKDVELRCDPISGHTALYWYRQSLGQGLEFLIYFQGNSAPDKSGLPSDRFSAERTGGSVSTLTIQRTQQEDSAVYLCASSLIRGPYEQYFGPGTRLTVT.

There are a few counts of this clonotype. The CDR3 coding sequence is TGCAGTGCTGGACCTGCGACAGGGAGTAATGAAAAACTGTTTTTT. Translating it yields CSAGPATGSNEKLFF. The chain couples TRBV20-1 to TRBJ1-4; TRBD1 aligns across 7 bases. This CDR3 is built from 15 residues. Germline V gene data show CDR1 as DFQATT and CDR2 as SNEGSKA (reference sequence). V was pared by 5 bases and J by 4 bases, with 10 bases of the junction left unmatched.

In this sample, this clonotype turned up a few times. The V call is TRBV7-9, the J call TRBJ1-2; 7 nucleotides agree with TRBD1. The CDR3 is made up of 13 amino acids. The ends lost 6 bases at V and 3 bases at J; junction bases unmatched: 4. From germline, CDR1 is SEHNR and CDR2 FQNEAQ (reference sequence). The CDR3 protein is CASRQGTDYGYTF. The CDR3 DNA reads TGTGCCAGCAGACAAGGGACAGACTATGGCTACACCTTC.